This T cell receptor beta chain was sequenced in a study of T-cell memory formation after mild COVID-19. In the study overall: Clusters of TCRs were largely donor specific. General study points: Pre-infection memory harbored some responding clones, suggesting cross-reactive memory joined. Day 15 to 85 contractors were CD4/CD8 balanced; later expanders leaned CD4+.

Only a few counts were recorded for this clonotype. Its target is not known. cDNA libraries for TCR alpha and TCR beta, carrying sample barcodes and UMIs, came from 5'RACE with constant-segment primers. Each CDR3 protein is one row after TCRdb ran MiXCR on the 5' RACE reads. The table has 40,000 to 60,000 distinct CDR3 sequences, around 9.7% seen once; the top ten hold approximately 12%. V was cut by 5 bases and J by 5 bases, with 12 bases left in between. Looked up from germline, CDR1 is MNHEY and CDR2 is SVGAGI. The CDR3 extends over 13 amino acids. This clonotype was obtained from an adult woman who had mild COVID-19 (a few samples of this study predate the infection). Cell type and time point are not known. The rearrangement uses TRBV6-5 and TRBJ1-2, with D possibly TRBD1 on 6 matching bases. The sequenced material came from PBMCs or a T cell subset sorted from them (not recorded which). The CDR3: CASSPGHIYGYTF. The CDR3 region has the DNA TGTGCCAGCAGTCCGGGACACATTTATGGCTACACCTTC.